These T cell receptor beta chains were read from a single sample in a study of T cell changes during pregnancy in multiple sclerosis. Some clones are missing from TCRdb's copy, which holds only in-frame ones; the method was immunoSEQ multiplex PCR. The sample holds 50,000 to 60,000 clones, about nine tenths seen once. Material: CD4+ T cells from peripheral blood mononuclear cells, obtained in the second trimester of pregnancy. These receptors originate from a female donor with multiple sclerosis, enrolled in a pregnancy study. Both conserved end residues are part of each CDR3. A D gene is named only where the DNA matches it firmly. Rows may omit the clone size; those that give it use once, few, many or a size class.

CDR3 protein	CDR3 DNA	clone size	J gene	V gene	D gene
CASSHGTVPEFF	TGCGCCAGCAGCCACGGGACAGTCCCTGAGTTCTTC	.	TRBJ2-1	TRBV4-1	TRBD1
CASSLAWGGNTEAFF	TGTGCCAGCAGCTTAGCGTGGGGGGGAAACACTGAAGCTTTCTTT	.	TRBJ1-1	TRBV7-9	.
CASIGNRMSNQPQHF	TGTGCCAGCATCGGAAACAGGATGAGCAATCAGCCCCAGCATTTT	.	TRBJ1-5	TRBV6-1	.
CSVYIDRAGEKLFF	TGCAGCGTTTATATAGACAGGGCCGGTGAAAAACTGTTTTTT	.	TRBJ1-4	TRBV29-1	TRBD1
CASSHRVSGANVLTF	TGTGCCAGCAGCCACCGCGTCTCTGGGGCCAACGTCCTGACTTTC	.	TRBJ2-6	TRBV14	.
CASSRQGKAFF	TGTGCCAGCAGTCGACAGGGAAAAGCTTTCTTT	.	TRBJ1-1	TRBV27	TRBD1
CASRRDATNEKLFF	TGCGCCAGCAGGCGGGACGCAACTAATGAAAAACTGTTTTTT	.	TRBJ1-4	TRBV5-1	.
CASSTPGQGAYF	TGCGCCAGCAGCACACCCGGACAGGGGGCATACTTC	once	TRBJ2-7	TRBV5-1	TRBD1
CASSRGGQNTEAFF	TGTGCCAGCAGCAGAGGGGGCCAGAACACTGAAGCTTTCTTT	.	TRBJ1-1	TRBV7-8	TRBD1
CASSLQGLGDYGYTF	TGTGCCAGCAGCTTACAGGGGTTGGGGGACTATGGCTACACCTTC	.	TRBJ1-2	TRBV5-4	TRBD1
CASSMVGLFSGYTF	TGTGCCAGTAGTATGGTGGGGCTCTTCTCAGGCTACACCTTC	once	TRBJ1-2	TRBV19	.
CATSRDRGASEGAKNIQYF	TGTGCCACCAGCAGAGATCGAGGGGCTAGCGAAGGAGCCAAAAACATTCAGTACTTC	.	TRBJ2-4	TRBV15	.
CASSPWTGTGNTIYF	TGTGCCAGCAGTCCGTGGACAGGGACTGGAAACACCATATATTTT	.	TRBJ1-3	TRBV6-5	TRBD1
CASSRLNTGELFF	TGTGCCAGCAGCCGACTGAACACCGGGGAGCTGTTTTTT	.	TRBJ2-2	TRBV6-1	.
CASSLSRPQGTQYF	TGTGCCAGCAGCTTATCCCGCCCACAGGGGACCCAGTACTTC	.	TRBJ2-5	TRBV7-2	.
CASSPPGADTQYF	TGTGCCAGCAGCCCTCCGGGAGCAGATACGCAGTATTTT	.	TRBJ2-3	TRBV5-6	.
CASSLTGTDTQYF	TGTGCCAGCAGCTTGACAGGCACAGATACGCAGTATTTT	.	TRBJ2-3	TRBV7-3	.
CASSTDPRGKQSEQFF	TGCGCCAGCAGCACGGACCCCCGGGGGAAACAGAGTGAGCAGTTCTTC	.	TRBJ2-1	TRBV5-1	.
CASNKLPGTGNTEAFF	TGTGCCAGTAATAAACTTCCTGGGACAGGGAACACTGAAGCTTTCTTT	.	TRBJ1-1	TRBV19	TRBD1
CASSPTGGGEKLFF	TGTGCCAGCAGCCCTACAGGGGGGGGTGAAAAACTGTTTTTT	.	TRBJ1-4	TRBV6-5	TRBD1
CASLDGTGSYEQYF	TGTGCCAGCTTAGACGGGACAGGATCCTACGAGCAGTACTTC	.	TRBJ2-7	TRBV18	TRBD1
CASSVPSGYTQYF	TGTGCCAGCAGCGTACCTAGTGGATATACGCAGTATTTT	once	TRBJ2-3	TRBV9	.
CASSRAAAPDTEAFF	TGTGCCAGTAGTAGGGCAGCCGCCCCGGACACTGAAGCTTTCTTT	.	TRBJ1-1	TRBV19	.
CASSPPQVISGANVLTF	TGTGCCAGCAGTCCCCCTCAGGTTATCTCTGGGGCCAACGTCCTGACTTTC	.	TRBJ2-6	TRBV5-4	.
CASSAGGSGYNEQFF	TGTGCCAGCAGCGCGGGCGGGAGCGGCTACAATGAGCAGTTCTTC	.	TRBJ2-1	TRBV9	TRBD2
CASRLETIDRGDGYTF	TGCGCCAGCCGCCTTGAGACCATAGACAGGGGCGATGGCTACACCTTC	.	TRBJ1-2	TRBV5-1	TRBD1
CASSQVWPGREKLFF	TGCGCCAGCAGCCAAGTGTGGCCAGGGAGGGAAAAACTGTTTTTT	.	TRBJ1-4	TRBV4-1	.
CASSIRRWDRGNSPLHF	TGTGCCAGTAGTATTCGGCGCTGGGACAGGGGAAATTCACCCCTCCACTTT	.	TRBJ1-6	TRBV19	TRBD1
CAVVGRDNQPQHF	TGTGCCGTGGTAGGGAGGGACAATCAGCCCCAGCATTTT	.	TRBJ1-5	TRBV19	.
CASSGQREDVDTQYF	TGTGCCAGCAGTGGCCAGCGGGAGGACGTAGATACGCAGTATTTT	.	TRBJ2-3	TRBV2	TRBD2
CASSRWGREGAFF	TGTGCCAGCAGCCGGTGGGGCCGGGAGGGAGCTTTCTTT	once	TRBJ1-1	TRBV14	.
CASSPLTAYTEAFF	TGTGCCAGCAGCCCACTCACAGCTTATACTGAAGCTTTCTTT	.	TRBJ1-1	TRBV11-2	.
CASSIDPGGARDTQYF	TGTGCCAGTAGTATAGACCCGGGGGGGGCCCGGGATACGCAGTATTTT	.	TRBJ2-3	TRBV19	TRBD2
CASSLVPGGEITEAFF	TGTGCCAGCAGCTTAGTACCAGGAGGAGAGATCACTGAAGCTTTCTTT	.	TRBJ1-1	TRBV7-2	.
CASSPGLKAGGEQYF	TGTGCCAGCAGCCCAGGACTAAAGGCGGGGGGCGAGCAGTACTTC	.	TRBJ2-7	TRBV11-2	TRBD2
CASSWGTGGYGYTF	TGCGCCAGCAGCTGGGGGACAGGCGGTTATGGCTACACCTTC	.	TRBJ1-2	TRBV5-1	TRBD1
CASSAGAGRGKNYGYTF	TGTGCCAGCAGCGCAGGGGCAGGGAGGGGCAAAAACTATGGCTACACCTTC	few	TRBJ1-2	TRBV9	.
CASKSGTGVAKNIQYF	TGTGCCAGCAAATCCGGGACAGGGGTAGCCAAAAACATTCAGTACTTC	.	TRBJ2-4	TRBV25-1	TRBD1
CASSPVARGTEAFF	TGTGCCAGCAGCCCAGTTGCCAGGGGCACTGAAGCTTTCTTT	.	TRBJ1-1	TRBV9	.
CASSSTVLKSEAFF	TGTGCCAGCAGCTCGACAGTTCTAAAATCTGAAGCTTTCTTT	.	TRBJ1-1	TRBV5-4	.
CAWRRQATGSEKLFF	TGTGCCTGGAGGCGACAGGCCACGGGGAGTGAAAAACTGTTTTTT	once	TRBJ1-4	TRBV30	.
CASTPREGAFYEQYF	TGCGCCAGCACCCCTAGGGAGGGCGCGTTCTACGAGCAGTACTTC	.	TRBJ2-7	TRBV5-1	TRBD2
CSVEEGGSRGLTNEKLFF	TGCAGCGTTGAAGAGGGGGGGAGCAGGGGGCTGACTAATGAAAAACTGTTTTTT	.	TRBJ1-4	TRBV29-1	TRBD1
CASSYPPFGEQFF	TGTGCCAGCAGCTACCCCCCTTTCGGTGAGCAGTTCTTC	.	TRBJ2-1	TRBV7-9	.
CASSFEAGGGLSDGYTF	TGTGCCAGCAGTTTTGAGGCGGGGGGCGGATTAAGCGATGGCTACACCTTC	.	TRBJ1-2	TRBV27	.
CASDDRGPQGTEAFF	TGTGCCAGTGACGACAGGGGGCCTCAGGGCACTGAAGCTTTCTTT	.	TRBJ1-1	TRBV19	TRBD1
CASRGDSRGPQHF	TGTGCCAGTAGGGGGGACAGCCGGGGGCCCCAGCATTTT	.	TRBJ1-5	TRBV19	TRBD1
CSGTGIMNTEAFF	TGTTCCGGGACAGGGATCATGAACACTGAAGCTTTCTTT	.	TRBJ1-1	TRBV2	TRBD1
CASTVAGVLTGELFF	TGTGCCAGCACGGTAGCGGGGGTACTCACCGGGGAGCTGTTTTTT	.	TRBJ2-2	TRBV7-8	TRBD2
CASSLETGGTEAFF	TGCGCCAGCAGCTTGGAGACAGGGGGCACTGAAGCTTTCTTT	.	TRBJ1-1	TRBV5-1	TRBD1
CSVEGLAGAWNIQYF	TGCAGCGTTGAAGGACTAGCGGGGGCCTGGAACATTCAGTACTTC	once	TRBJ2-4	TRBV29-1	TRBD2
CASSLGQGPEKLFF	TGCGCCAGCAGCTTGGGGCAGGGTCCCGAAAAACTGTTTTTT	.	TRBJ1-4	TRBV5-1	.
CAWGRPSGGAGETQYF	TGTGCCTGGGGGAGGCCTAGCGGGGGGGCCGGGGAGACCCAGTACTTC	.	TRBJ2-5	TRBV30	TRBD2
CASSQEGFEGGLENEQFF	TGCGCCAGCAGCCAAGAGGGTTTCGAGGGGGGGCTCGAAAATGAGCAGTTCTTC	.	TRBJ2-1	TRBV4-1	.
CASSSDRGNEKLFF	TGCGCCAGCAGCTCGGACAGGGGTAATGAAAAACTGTTTTTT	.	TRBJ1-4	TRBV5-1	TRBD1